The T cell receptor beta chain described here comes from a study of blood T cell repertoires in COVID-19. Only in-frame clones appear in the TCRdb table, and some are missing; sequencing was by immunoSEQ multiplex PCR. The data contain 40,000 to 50,000 clones, more than 75% of them singletons. Germline V gene lookup returns CDR1 SEHNR and CDR2 FQNEAQ (reference sequence). The V segment lost 5 bases and the J segment 5 bases; nucleotides outside the gene matches: 7. The CDR3 has 16 amino acids. This TCR came from a human donor in a cohort sampled during active COVID-19. The V and J genes are TRBV7-9 and TRBJ2-1; 12 bases agree with TRBD2. The sequencing sample was made of peripheral blood. The CDR3 DNA reads TGTGCCAGCAGCCCGACGGGACTAGCGGGTAACAATGAGCAGTTCTTC. Residues: CASSPTGLAGNNEQFF. Full variable domain (outside the CDR3, taken from reference TRBV7-9 and TRBJ2-1): DTGVSQNPRHKITKRGQNVTFRCDPISEHNRLYWYRQTLGQGPEFLTYFQNEAQLEKSRLLSDRFSAERPKGSFSTLEIQRTEQGDSAMYLCASSPTGLAGNNEQFFGPGTRLTVL.